This is a list of T cell receptor beta chains from one sample in a study of blood T cells in healthy people across ages. From the 5' RACE reads, TCRdb called clonotypes with MiXCR, one entry per CDR3 protein. The sample holds around 1,700,000 distinct CDR3 sequences, over 25% seen once. The sample consisted of blood. The receptors were gathered from a woman in her 30s in good health. The CDR3 runs from the conserved cysteine through the conserved F or W. A D gene is named only where the DNA matches it firmly. The size field is filled for only some rows; it gives once, few, many or a size class.

j_call d_call cdr3_length clone_size v_call cdr3_aa cdr3_nt
TRBJ1-4 NA 15 NA TRBV4-3 CASSPHRDRREKLFF TGCGCCAGCAGCCCCCACCGGGACCGCCGGGAAAAACTGTTTTTT
TRBJ2-3 TRBD1 14 few TRBV24-1 CATQRTGSTDTQYF TGTGCCACCCAAAGGACAGGTAGCACAGATACGCAGTATTTT
TRBJ1-1 TRBD1 17 NA TRBV20-1 CSARLSQPGQLNTEAFF TGCAGTGCTAGACTTTCCCAGCCGGGACAGTTGAACACTGAAGCTTTCTTT
TRBJ2-1 NA 14 few TRBV20-1 CSARSGEEPNEQFF TGCAGTGCTAGATCCGGGGAAGAACCCAATGAGCAGTTCTTC
TRBJ1-6 TRBD1 13 many TRBV18 CASSPDRGSPLHF TGTGCCAGCAGCCCCGACAGGGGCTCACCCCTCCACTTT
TRBJ2-1 NA 15 NA TRBV2 CASSEYGYSYNEQFF TGTGCCAGCAGTGAATACGGATACTCCTACAATGAGCAGTTCTTC
TRBJ1-2 NA 13 NA TRBV20-1 CSARGVANYGYTF TGCAGTGCTAGAGGGGTGGCTAACTATGGCTACACCTTC
TRBJ2-7 TRBD2 15 NA TRBV6-6 CASRAQTSGRNEQYF TGTGCCAGCAGGGCCCAGACTAGCGGGAGGAACGAGCAGTACTTC
TRBJ2-3 NA 14 NA TRBV20-1 CSARELVSTDTRYF TGCAGTGCTAGAGAACTAGTTAGCACAGATACGCGGTATTTT
TRBJ1-6 TRBD1 15 once TRBV9 CASSARQGQGSPLHF TGTGCCAGCAGCGCCCGACAGGGGCAGGGTTCACCCCTCCACTTT
TRBJ2-3 NA 15 few TRBV5-4 CASSLGYGNTDPQYF TGTGCCAGCAGCTTGGGGTACGGGAATACGGATCCGCAGTATTTT
TRBJ1-2 TRBD1 15 few TRBV20-1 CSARIATGGAYGYTF TGCAGTGCTAGGATAGCGACAGGGGGCGCCTATGGCTACACCTTC
TRBJ2-3 NA 14 few TRBV4-1 CASSQAPGADTQYF TGCGCCAGCAGCCAAGCCCCCGGGGCAGATACGCAGTATTTT
TRBJ2-3 NA 15 NA TRBV20-1 CSARSGRTSTDTQYF TGCAGTGCTAGATCGGGTCGCACTAGCACAGATACGCAGTATTTT
TRBJ2-7 TRBD1 15 NA TRBV6-2/TRBV6-3 CASSFTDRATYEQYF TGTGCCAGCAGTTTTACGGACAGGGCAACCTACGAGCAGTACTTC
TRBJ2-3 NA 13 few TRBV6-5 CASSYGATDTQYF TGTGCCAGCAGTTACGGAGCCACAGATACGCAGTATTTT
TRBJ1-6 NA 17 NA TRBV27 CASKGGRGEVRNSPLHF TGTGCCAGCAAGGGGGGGCGCGGTGAGGTGAGAAATTCACCCCTCCACTTT
TRBJ1-5 TRBD1 14 few TRBV29-1 CSVGGTGGNQPQHF TGCAGCGTTGGAGGGACAGGGGGCAATCAGCCCCAGCATTTT
TRBJ2-3 TRBD2 15 NA TRBV2 CASSESRTSLYTQYF TGTGCCAGCAGTGAAAGTCGGACTAGTCTTTATACGCAGTATTTT
TRBJ1-2 NA 13 NA TRBV13 CASSLGSSKGYTF TGTGCCAGCAGCTTAGGGTCTTCGAAAGGCTACACCTTC
TRBJ1-2 NA 13 NA TRBV24-1 CATSDRDIYGYTF TGTGCCACCAGTGACCGGGACATCTATGGCTACACCTTC
TRBJ2-3 NA 13 NA TRBV19 CASAGLRTDTQYF TGTGCCAGCGCTGGACTGCGCACAGATACGCAGTATTTT